The T cell receptor beta chain described here comes from a study of CD8+ T cells in alopecia areata (dated by TCRdb to 2016 to 2018). Context from the whole study: The treated patients took part in an open-label pilot trial in which moderate-to-severe alopecia areata was treated with oral tofacitinib at 5 to 10 mg twice daily. Tofacitinib was given for 6 to 18 months, followed by 6 months of follow-up off drug to assess delayed response and recurrence. High-throughput TCRbeta sequencing was used to examine T cell clonal expansion in alopecia areata in both the C3H/HeJ mouse model and human patients. Scalp tissue and sorted CD4+ and CD8+ peripheral blood T cells from patchy and totalis/universalis alopecia areata patients and from healthy controls were covered by human TCRbeta sequencing. Tofacitinib-treated patients had biopsies at baseline and at 4 and 24 weeks of treatment, with a later scalp biopsy in several patients. Scalp clonality was compared among normal scalp (n=4), patchy alopecia areata scalp (n=8), and alopecia totalis/universalis scalp (n=8). RNA was obtained with the PAXgene miRNA kit for fixed scalp, the miRNeasy kit for PBMCs, and the RNeasy kit for mouse skin. TCRbeta CDR3 regions were amplified by immunoSEQ multiplex PCR using 35 Vbeta forward and 13 Jbeta reverse primers.

Results the study describes overall, beyond this receptor: Compared with normal scalp, lesional scalp had higher clonality and more expanded CD8+ clones, particularly in alopecia totalis/universalis, a pattern that suggests antigenic drive. Compared with mice, TCR sequences shared between patients were less clear, possibly partly because of HLA diversity across the patient population. Unlike mouse skin, where gammadelta T cells dominate, normal human skin contains resident alphabeta T cells that get sequenced too, which complicates analysis of the scalp TCR repertoire.

In light of the paper, this sample's time point label describes: baseline before oral tofacitinib. Peripheral blood and lesional scalp punch biopsies were obtained from patients with alopecia areata. After PBMCs were isolated by density centrifugation and stained for CD3, CD4 and CD8, a FACSAria was used to sort CD4+ and CD8+ T cells. The library relied on the immunoSEQ multiplex PCR assay. RNA was extracted from all samples and reverse transcribed into cDNA, which served as template for TCR sequencing. SuperScript III was used for first-strand cDNA synthesis, primed with a 2:1 mix of oligo-dT and random hexamers. A synthetic immune receptor repertoire was used to assess amplification bias, and residual bias was removed computationally. As for the authors' bioinformatics: Raw reads were preprocessed to remove errors, and CDR3 was defined by IMGT conventions from the conserved cysteine to phenylalanine. Clonality was calculated as 1 minus Shannon entropy normalized by log2 of the number of productive unique TCRs. Whether scalp clones were CD4 or CD8 was inferred by matching scalp TCRbeta sequences against CD4 and CD8 repertoires sorted from blood. TCRdb mirrors the immuneACCESS table, restricted to in-frame sequences. Some clones are absent from its copies; in checked studies, under half trace to an unresolved V gene, and the reason for the others is unknown. V, J and clone size derive from that table, while D and trimming were established from the DNA sequence. This sample comprises more than 200,000 clones, roughly 69% of them detected only once. Of the sample, approximately 1.2% is held by the ten largest clones.

The CDR3, cysteine through phenylalanine, is 14 amino acids long. Only the CDR3 DNA is retained, 42 bases long and in frame from the first base. CDR1 and CDR2 are drawn from the germline V gene (reference sequence): GTSNPN, SVGIG. Trimming removed 1 base from V and 2 bases from J, leaving 11 bases between the germline ends. With regard to this clone: Its antigen is currently not known. No base qualities exist here, and no much larger clone lies one base off it.

The sample here was CD4+ T cells sorted from blood, taken at week 0. Recombination linked TRBV30 to TRBJ1-2, and TRBD1 may be the D gene, going by 6 matching bases. The receptor's source is a human donor with alopecia areata. The DNA sequence reads TGTGCCTGGAGTGCGGCAGGGGCGAACTATGGCTACACCTTC. It is translated as CAWSAAGANYGYTF.